Presented here are 10 T cell receptor beta chains from one specimen sequenced in a study of cytomegalovirus exposure and HLA in healthy donors. Produced via immunoSEQ multiplex PCR; TCRdb's table is partial and in-frame only. The repertoire holds 70,000 or so clones, with around 95% as singletons. Source material: PBMCs. The origin of the receptors is a woman aged 18 to 35 in good health and CMV-seropositive.

The V gene is TRBV14, the J gene TRBJ1-1; TRBD1 might be the D (5 bases). The CDR3 spans 14 residues. Per the germline V gene, CDR1 is SGHDN and CDR2 is FVKESK. Trimming took 1 base from V and 10 from J, leaving 16 bases between them. CDR3 bases: TGTGCCAGCAGCCAAGGTCAGGCAGGGCGTACAGCTTTCTTT. Its protein product is CASSQGQAGRTAFF.

This chain connects TRBV10-3 to TRBJ2-5, with a weak D call TRBD2 (6 bases). Germline values: CDR1 ENHRY, CDR2 SYGVKD. The CDR3 is 19 residues long. V lost 0 bases and J lost 4, with 24 bases in between. CDR3 DNA: TGTGCCATCAGTGAGTCGATAACGCTCCAACGAGGAGGGAGAGAGACCCAGTACTTC. It is translated as CAISESITLQRGGRETQYF.

The CDR3: CASSDRTGLGNTEAFF. CDR3 DNA sequence: TGTGCCAGCAGCGACCGGACAGGGCTGGGGAACACTGAAGCTTTCTTT. The V and J genes are TRBV9 and TRBJ1-1; 8 positions agree with TRBD1. Losses at the gene ends were 3 bases for V and 1 base for J; bases not matched to a gene: 8. The CDR3 sequence is 16 residues long. Germline CDR1 SGDLS, CDR2 YYNGEE.

The V call is TRBV18, the J call TRBJ1-2; D unclear. V lost 2 bases, J lost 9 bases, and 19 bases lay in between. Germline CDR1 is KGHSH and CDR2 is LQKENI. There are 15 residues in the CDR3. CDR3 DNA sequence: TGTGCCAGCTCACCAGACTTATCCGGTAATGAGCGCTACACCTTC. Its protein is CASSPDLSGNERYTF.

The rearrangement links TRBV2 to TRBJ2-5; 11 bases match TRBD2. With 6 bases clipped from V and 13 bases from J, the junction kept 10 bases outside the gene matches. Germline CDR1 reads SNHLY; CDR2 reads FYNNEI. The CDR3 runs 13 residues. CDR3 sequence (DNA): TGTGCCAGCAGGGCCACTAGCGGGAGCCCCGTGTACTTC. Translation gives CASRATSGSPVYF.

J is TRBJ1-1 and V is TRBV5-4, with D perhaps TRBD1 (6 bases). The V end lost 2 bases, the J end lost 4 bases, and 15 bases lay between the germline ends. This CDR3 is built from 15 residues. Germline-derived CDR1 and CDR2 are SGHNT and YYREEE (reference sequence). CDR3 region: CASSLPGERLTEAFF. In nucleotides, the CDR3 is TGTGCCAGCAGCTTACCAGGGGAGAGACTCACTGAAGCTTTCTTT.

This clone appeared a single time. V usage is TRBV6-5 and J usage is TRBJ2-1, with 9 bases matching TRBD2. V shed 6 bases, J shed 1 base, and the junction held 4 bases outside the gene matches. CDR1 is MNHEY, CDR2 SVGAGI, per germline. This CDR3 has 15 residues. The CDR3, as DNA: TGTGCCAGCAGGCGGGAGGGCGGTTCCTACAATGAGCAGTTCTTC. Protein sequence: CASRREGGSYNEQFF.

The chain links TRBV9 to TRBJ1-3, with a weak D call TRBD1 (6 bases). The V gene's germline CDR1 is SGDLS and CDR2 YYNGEE. The CDR3 contains 15 residues. Trimming left V 0 bases short and J 4 bases short, with 11 bases between. The CDR3 protein is CASSVEGVSGNTIYF. CDR3 sequence (DNA): TGTGCCAGCAGCGTAGAGGGGGTCTCCGGAAACACCATATATTTT.

The V call is TRBV2, the J call TRBJ1-2; D uncertain. Trimming removed 3 bases at V and 3 bases at J, with 8 bases between. Looked up from germline, CDR1 is SNHLY and CDR2 is FYNNEI. The CDR3 has 13 residues. CDR3 nucleotide sequence: TGTGCCAGCAGTGAGGGCGGGGACTATGGCTACACCTTC. It yields the protein CASSEGGDYGYTF.

The gene calls are TRBV30 and TRBJ1-4; D ambiguous. With 1 base removed from V and 8 bases from J, the gap between germline ends came to 11 bases. There are 13 residues in the CDR3. Germline values: CDR1 GTSNPN, CDR2 SVGIG (reference sequence). DNA for the CDR3: TGTGCCTGGAGTGCCACGGGGTGGGAAAAACTGTTTTTT. Residues: CAWSATGWEKLFF.